This T cell receptor (beta chain) is drawn from a study of sequential checkpoint blockade in melanoma. Study at large: Fewer than 25 patients had tumor biopsies before treatment and at week 13.

The CDR3 has 15 residues. Germline V gives CDR1 SGHRS, CDR2 YFSETQ. J lost 7 bases, V lost 4 bases, and 10 bases had no gene match. As for this clone: Its target is not known.

Documented treatment: randomized to nivolumab then ipilimumab (arm A) or the reverse (arm B). General observations from the study: T-cell fraction and clonality followed PD-L1 and CD8+ counts, not mutational load.

TCRdb keeps only in-frame clones here, not all; method: immunoSEQ multiplex PCR. This sample yields about 18,000 clones, of which around 72% are seen a single time; under 5% belongs to the top ten. J is TRBJ1-3 and V is TRBV5-1, with TRBD1 matching 8 bases. The starting material was tumor tissue (inferred from file names), obtained from a patient given nivolumab and ipilimumab in sequence. The clonotype was recovered from a human donor with melanoma. In DNA form, the CDR3 reads TGCGCCAGCAGCCCGGGAGGACAGGGAGTGAACACCATATATTTT. Protein: CASSPGGQGVNTIYF.